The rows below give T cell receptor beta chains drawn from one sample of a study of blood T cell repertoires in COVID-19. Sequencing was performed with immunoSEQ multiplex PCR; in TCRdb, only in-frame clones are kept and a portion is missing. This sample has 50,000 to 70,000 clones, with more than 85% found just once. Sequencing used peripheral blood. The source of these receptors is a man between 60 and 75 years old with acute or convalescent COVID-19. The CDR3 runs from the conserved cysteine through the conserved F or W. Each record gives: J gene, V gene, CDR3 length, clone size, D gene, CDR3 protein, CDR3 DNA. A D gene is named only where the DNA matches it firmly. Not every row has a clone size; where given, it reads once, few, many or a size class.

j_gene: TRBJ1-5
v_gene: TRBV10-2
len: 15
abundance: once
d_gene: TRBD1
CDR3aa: CASRPTGTGRQPQHF
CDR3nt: TGCGCCAGCAGACCCACCGGGACAGGAAGGCAGCCCCAGCATTTT

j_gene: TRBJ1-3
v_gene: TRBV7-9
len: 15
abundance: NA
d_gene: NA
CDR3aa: CASSPRDLKPNTIYF
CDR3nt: TGTGCCAGCAGCCCGCGAGATCTAAAGCCGAACACCATATATTTT

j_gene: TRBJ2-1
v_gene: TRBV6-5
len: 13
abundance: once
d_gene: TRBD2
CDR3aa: CASSYQAGDEQFF
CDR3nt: TGTGCCAGCAGTTACCAAGCGGGAGACGAGCAGTTCTTC

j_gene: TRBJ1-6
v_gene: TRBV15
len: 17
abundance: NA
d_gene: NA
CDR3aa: CATSRVGTEPGGSPLHF
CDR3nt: TGTGCCACCAGCAGAGTGGGGACTGAGCCGGGAGGTTCACCCCTCCACTTT

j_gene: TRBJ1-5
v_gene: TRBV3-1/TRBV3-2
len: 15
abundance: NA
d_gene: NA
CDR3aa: CASSQGPVSNQPQHF
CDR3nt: TGTGCCAGCAGCCAAGGTCCAGTGAGCAATCAGCCCCAGCATTTT

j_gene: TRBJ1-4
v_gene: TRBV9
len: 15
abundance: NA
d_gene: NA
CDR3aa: CASSVDGTTNEKLFF
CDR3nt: TGTGCCAGCAGCGTAGACGGGACAACTAATGAAAAACTGTTTTTT

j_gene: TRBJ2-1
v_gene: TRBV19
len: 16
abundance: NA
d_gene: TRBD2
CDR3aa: CASSIQASGGNNEQFF
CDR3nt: TGTGCCAGTAGTATACAGGCTAGCGGGGGAAACAATGAGCAGTTCTTC

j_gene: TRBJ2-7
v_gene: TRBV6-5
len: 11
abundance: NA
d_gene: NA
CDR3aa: CASRRDGEQYF
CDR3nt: TGTGCCAGCAGGCGGGACGGGGAGCAGTACTTC

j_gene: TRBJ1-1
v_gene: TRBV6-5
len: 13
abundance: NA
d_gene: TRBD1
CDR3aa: CASRGQGPTEAFF
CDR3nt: TGTGCCAGCAGGGGACAGGGACCTACTGAAGCTTTCTTT

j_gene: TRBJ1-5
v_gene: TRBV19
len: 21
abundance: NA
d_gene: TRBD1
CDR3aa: CASSIWTTGPLSASSNQPQHF
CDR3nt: TGTGCCAGTAGTATATGGACGACAGGGCCCCTATCGGCGTCTAGCAATCAGCCCCAGCATTTT

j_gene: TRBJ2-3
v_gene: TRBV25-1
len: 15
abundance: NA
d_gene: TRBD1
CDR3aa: CASSLTGRTADTQYF
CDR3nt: TGTGCCAGCAGTCTGACAGGGCGGACGGCAGATACGCAGTATTTT

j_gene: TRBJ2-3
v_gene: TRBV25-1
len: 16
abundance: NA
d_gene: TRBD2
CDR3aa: CASSARLAGFTDTQYF
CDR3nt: TGTGCCAGCAGTGCCCGACTAGCGGGGTTCACAGATACGCAGTATTTT

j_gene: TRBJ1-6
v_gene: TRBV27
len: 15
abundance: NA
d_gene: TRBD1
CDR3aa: CASSPRQGDNSPLHF
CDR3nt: TGTGCCAGCAGTCCCAGACAGGGGGACAATTCACCCCTCCACTTT

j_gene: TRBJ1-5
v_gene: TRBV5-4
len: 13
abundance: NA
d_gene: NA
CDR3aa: CASSTDSKQPQHF
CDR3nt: TGTGCTAGCAGCACTGACAGCAAGCAGCCCCAGCATTTT

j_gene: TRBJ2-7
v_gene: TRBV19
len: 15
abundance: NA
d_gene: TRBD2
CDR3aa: CASSSTSGRAYEQYF
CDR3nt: TGTGCCAGTAGTAGTACTAGCGGGAGGGCCTACGAGCAGTACTTC

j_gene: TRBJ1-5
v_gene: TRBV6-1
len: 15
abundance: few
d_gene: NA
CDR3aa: CASSDALGSNQPQHF
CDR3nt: TGTGCCAGCAGTGATGCACTAGGCAGCAATCAGCCCCAGCATTTT

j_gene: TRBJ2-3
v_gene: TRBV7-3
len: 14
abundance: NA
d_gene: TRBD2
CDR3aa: CASSLSSGADTQYF
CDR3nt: TGTGCCAGCAGCTTAAGTAGCGGGGCAGATACGCAGTATTTT

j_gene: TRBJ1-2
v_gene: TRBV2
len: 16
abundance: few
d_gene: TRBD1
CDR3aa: CARGGPTEGADYGYTF
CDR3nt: TGTGCCAGAGGGGGCCCTACAGAGGGGGCGGACTATGGCTACACCTTC

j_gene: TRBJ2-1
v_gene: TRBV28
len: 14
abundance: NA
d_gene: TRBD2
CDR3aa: CASSLSGSRNEQFF
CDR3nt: TGTGCCAGCAGTTTAAGCGGGAGTCGCAATGAGCAGTTCTTC

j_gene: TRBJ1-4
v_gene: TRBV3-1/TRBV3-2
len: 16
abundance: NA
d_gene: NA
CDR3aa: CASSQESRATNEKLFF
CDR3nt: TGTGCCAGCAGCCAAGAGTCAAGAGCAACTAATGAAAAACTGTTTTTT

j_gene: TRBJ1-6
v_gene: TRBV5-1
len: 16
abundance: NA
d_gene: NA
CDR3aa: CASSLFSDSQGPPLHF
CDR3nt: TGCGCCAGCAGCTTGTTCTCGGACAGCCAGGGGCCACCCCTCCACTTT

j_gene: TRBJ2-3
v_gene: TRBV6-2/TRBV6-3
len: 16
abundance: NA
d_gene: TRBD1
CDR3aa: CASSYSRTGGTDTQYF
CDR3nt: TGTGCCAGCAGTTACTCCCGGACAGGGGGCACAGATACGCAGTATTTT

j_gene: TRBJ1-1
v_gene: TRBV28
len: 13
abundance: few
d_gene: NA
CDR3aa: CASSSVMNTEAFF
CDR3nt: TGTGCCAGCAGTTCCGTTATGAACACTGAAGCTTTCTTT

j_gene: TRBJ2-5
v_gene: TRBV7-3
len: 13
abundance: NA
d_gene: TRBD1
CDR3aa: CASSQRVRGPQYF
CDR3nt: TGTGCCAGCAGCCAGAGGGTGAGGGGGCCCCAGTACTTC

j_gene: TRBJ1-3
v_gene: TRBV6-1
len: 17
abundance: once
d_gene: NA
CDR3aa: CASSEVWGRNSGNTIYF
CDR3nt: TGTGCCAGCAGTGAAGTATGGGGCAGGAACTCTGGAAACACCATATATTTT

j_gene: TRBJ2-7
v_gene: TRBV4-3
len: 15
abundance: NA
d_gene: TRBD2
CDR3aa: CASSQEEAGRREQYF
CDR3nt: TGCGCCAGCAGCCAAGAGGAAGCGGGGAGGAGGGAGCAGTACTTC

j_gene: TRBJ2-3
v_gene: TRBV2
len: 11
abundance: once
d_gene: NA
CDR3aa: CASSLTDTQYF
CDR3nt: TGTGCCAGCAGCCTCACAGATACGCAGTATTTT

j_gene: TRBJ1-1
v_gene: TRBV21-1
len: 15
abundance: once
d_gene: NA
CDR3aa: CASSKAQGQNTEAFF
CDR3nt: TGTGCCAGCAGCAAAGCTCAGGGCCAAAACACTGAAGCTTTCTTT

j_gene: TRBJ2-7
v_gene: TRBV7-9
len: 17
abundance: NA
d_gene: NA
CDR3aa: CASSLSKFTPVSYEQYF
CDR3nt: TGTGCCAGCAGCTTAAGTAAATTTACGCCCGTTAGTTACGAGCAGTACTTC

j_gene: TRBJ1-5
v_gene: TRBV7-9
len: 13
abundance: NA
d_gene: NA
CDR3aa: CASSLTGPIPQHF
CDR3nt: TGTGCCAGCAGCTTAACAGGTCCGATCCCCCAGCATTTT

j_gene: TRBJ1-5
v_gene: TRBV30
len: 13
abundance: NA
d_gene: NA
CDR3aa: CAWSGDRGQPQHF
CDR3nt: TGTGCCTGGAGTGGAGACCGCGGGCAACCCCAGCATTTT

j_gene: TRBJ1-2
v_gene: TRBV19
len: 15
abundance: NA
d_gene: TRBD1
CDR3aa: CASSIPGQGNYGYTF
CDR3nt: TGTGCCAGTAGTATCCCCGGACAGGGAAACTATGGCTACACCTTC

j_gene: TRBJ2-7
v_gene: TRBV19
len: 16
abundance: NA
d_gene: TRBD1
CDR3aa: CASSIDGQGTIYQQYF
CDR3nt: TGTGCCAGTAGTATAGATGGACAGGGGACTATCTACCAGCAGTACTTC

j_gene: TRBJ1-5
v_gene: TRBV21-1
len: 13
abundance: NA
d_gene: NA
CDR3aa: CASDRQGGQPQHF
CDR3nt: TGTGCCAGCGACAGACAGGGGGGTCAGCCCCAGCATTTT

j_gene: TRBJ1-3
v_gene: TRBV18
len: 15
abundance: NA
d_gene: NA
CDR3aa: CASSPGGSSGNTIYF
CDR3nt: TGTGCCAGCTCACCAGGAGGGTCCTCTGGAAACACCATATATTTT

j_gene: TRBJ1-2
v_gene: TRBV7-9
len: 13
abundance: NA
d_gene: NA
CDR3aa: CASSLQGRGGYTF
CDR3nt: TGTGCCAGCAGCCTTCAGGGAAGAGGTGGCTACACCTTC

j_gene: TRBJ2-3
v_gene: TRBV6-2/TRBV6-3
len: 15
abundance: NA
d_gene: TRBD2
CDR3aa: CASSYSSGNTDTQYF
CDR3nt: TGTGCCAGCAGTTACTCTAGCGGGAACACAGATACGCAGTATTTT

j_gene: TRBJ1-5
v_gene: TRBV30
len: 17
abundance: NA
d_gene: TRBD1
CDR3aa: CAWSRRTGADSNQPQHF
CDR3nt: TGTGCCTGGAGTCGGCGGACAGGGGCCGATAGCAATCAGCCCCAGCATTTT

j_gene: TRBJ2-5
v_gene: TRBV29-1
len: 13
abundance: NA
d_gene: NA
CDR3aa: CSGWWAHQETQYF
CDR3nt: TGCAGCGGCTGGTGGGCACACCAAGAGACCCAGTACTTC

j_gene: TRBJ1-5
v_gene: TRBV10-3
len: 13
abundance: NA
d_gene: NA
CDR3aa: CAIRDSSGEPQHF
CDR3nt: TGTGCCATCAGGGACTCCAGCGGGGAGCCCCAGCATTTT

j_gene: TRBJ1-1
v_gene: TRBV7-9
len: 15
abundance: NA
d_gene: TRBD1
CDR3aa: CASSPLTGMNTEAFF
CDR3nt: TGTGCCAGCAGCCCCCTGACAGGGATGAACACTGAAGCTTTCTTT

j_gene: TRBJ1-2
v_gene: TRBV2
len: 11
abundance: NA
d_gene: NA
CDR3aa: CASSPGNGYTF
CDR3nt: TGTGCCAGCAGTCCGGGAAATGGCTACACCTTC

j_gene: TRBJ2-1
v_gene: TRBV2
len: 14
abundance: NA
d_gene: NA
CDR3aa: CAYQVDSSYNEQFF
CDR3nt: TGTGCCTACCAGGTGGATAGCTCCTACAATGAGCAGTTCTTC

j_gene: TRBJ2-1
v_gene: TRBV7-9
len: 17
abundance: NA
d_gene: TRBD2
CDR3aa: CASSLIMRLAGVNEQFF
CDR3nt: TGTGCCAGCAGCTTAATTATGAGACTAGCGGGGGTCAATGAGCAGTTCTTC

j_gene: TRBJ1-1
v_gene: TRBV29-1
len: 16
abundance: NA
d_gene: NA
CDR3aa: CSVEDQGRGRLTEAFF
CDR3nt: TGCAGCGTTGAAGATCAGGGGCGGGGGCGGCTCACTGAAGCTTTCTTT

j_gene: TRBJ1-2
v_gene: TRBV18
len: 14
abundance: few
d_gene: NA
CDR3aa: CASSPGVGDYGYTF
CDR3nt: TGTGCCAGCTCACCCGGGGTAGGCGACTATGGCTACACCTTC

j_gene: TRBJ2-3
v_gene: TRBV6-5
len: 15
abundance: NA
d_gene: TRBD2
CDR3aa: CASSPGLAGSDTQYF
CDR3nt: TGTGCCAGCAGTCCTGGACTAGCGGGATCAGATACGCAGTATTTT

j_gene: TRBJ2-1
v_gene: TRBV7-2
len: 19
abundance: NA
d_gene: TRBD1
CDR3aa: CASSVEGTVNLLSYNEQFF
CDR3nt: TGTGCCAGCAGCGTAGAGGGGACAGTCAACCTCCTCTCCTACAATGAGCAGTTCTTC

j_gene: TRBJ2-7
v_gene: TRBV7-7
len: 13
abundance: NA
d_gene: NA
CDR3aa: CASSPLRGDEQYF
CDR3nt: TGTGCTAGCAGCCCCTTGAGAGGCGACGAGCAGTACTTC

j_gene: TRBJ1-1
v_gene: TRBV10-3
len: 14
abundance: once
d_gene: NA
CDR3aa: CAISESRDGTEAFF
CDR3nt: TGTGCCATCAGTGAGTCGCGGGACGGCACTGAAGCTTTCTTT

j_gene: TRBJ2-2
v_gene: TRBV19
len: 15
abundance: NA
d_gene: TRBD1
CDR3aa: CASSNPRTGAGELFF
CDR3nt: TGTGCCAGTAGTAACCCCCGAACAGGGGCCGGGGAGCTGTTTTTT

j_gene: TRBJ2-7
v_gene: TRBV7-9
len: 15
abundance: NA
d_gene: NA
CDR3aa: CASSLTSGAAYEQYF
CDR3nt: TGTGCCAGCAGCCTCACGAGCGGAGCGGCCTACGAGCAGTACTTC

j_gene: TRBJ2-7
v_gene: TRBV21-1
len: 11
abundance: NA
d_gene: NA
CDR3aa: CASERVGEQYF
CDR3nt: TGTGCCAGCGAACGAGTTGGCGAGCAGTACTTC

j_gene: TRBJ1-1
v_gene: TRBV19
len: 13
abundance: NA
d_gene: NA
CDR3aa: CASSTYGNTEAFF
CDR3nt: TGTGCCAGTAGTACTTACGGGAACACTGAAGCTTTCTTT

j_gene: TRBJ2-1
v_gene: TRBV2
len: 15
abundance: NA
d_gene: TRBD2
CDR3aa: CASSVTSGRKNEQFF
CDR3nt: TGTGCCAGCAGTGTGACTAGCGGGAGGAAAAATGAGCAGTTCTTC

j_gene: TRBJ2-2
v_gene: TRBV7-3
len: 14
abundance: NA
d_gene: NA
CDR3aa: CASSLVQNTGELFF
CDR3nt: TGTGCCAGCAGCTTAGTTCAGAACACCGGGGAGCTGTTTTTT

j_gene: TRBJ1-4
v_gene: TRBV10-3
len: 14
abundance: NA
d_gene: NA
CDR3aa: CAIRSGVANEKLFF
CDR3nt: TGTGCCATCAGGTCCGGGGTAGCTAATGAAAAACTGTTTTTT

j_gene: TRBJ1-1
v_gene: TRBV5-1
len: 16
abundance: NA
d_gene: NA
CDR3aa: CASSLNQGSSGTEAFF
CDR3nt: TGCGCCAGCAGCTTGAATCAGGGGTCGAGCGGCACTGAAGCTTTCTTT

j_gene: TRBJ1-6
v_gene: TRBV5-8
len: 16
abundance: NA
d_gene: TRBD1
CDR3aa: CASSFDRDRVNSPLHF
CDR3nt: TGTGCCAGCAGCTTTGACCGGGACAGGGTTAATTCACCCCTCCACTTT